The clone carrying this T cell receptor beta chain was seen at least ten times. The data derive from a study of T-cell reconstitution after alpha-beta-depleted transplantation in children. TCRbeta library preparation incorporated unique molecular identifiers. TCRdb called the PCR reads again in MiXCR, with one record for every CDR3 protein. The data contain more than 150,000 distinct CDR3 sequences, around 6.8% of them singletons. Germline V gene sequence: CDR1 DFQATT, CDR2 SNEGSKA (reference sequence). V lost 5 bases, J lost 6 bases, and 17 bases lay in between. The CDR3 contains 13 residues. Sequences were derived from PBMCs from the stem cell graft donor, sampled from the stem cell graft. The V call is TRBV20-1, the J call TRBJ2-7; D is possibly TRBD1 (6 bases). This TCR was sampled from a human donor who donated a stem cell graft to a child with Wiskott-Aldrich syndrome. CDR3 bases: TGCAGTGCTGGGGGCCTTTTGGCGCTCGAGCAGTACTTC. Its protein is CSAGGLLALEQYF.